The 21 T cell receptor beta chains reported below all come from one sample, sequenced in a study of blood T cell repertoires in COVID-19. Here immunoSEQ multiplex PCR was the method, and the copy in TCRdb shows in-frame clones only, minus some. The sample yields about 360,000 clones, about 88% seen once. The sequencing input was peripheral blood. The receptors shown here come from a woman aged 55-70 years with COVID-19, enrolled during active disease.

V is TRBV5-1 and J is TRBJ1-4, with TRBD1 matching over 7 bases. CDR1 is SGHRS, CDR2 YFSETQ, per germline. V dropped 10 bases and J dropped 6; count of bases not matched to a gene: 9. This CDR3 contains 13 residues. The CDR3 spells CAERGLRYEKLFF. The CDR3 DNA follows: TGCGCCGAGAGGGGGCTCAGGTATGAAAAACTGTTTTTT. Full variable domain (rest looked up from reference TRBV5-1 and TRBJ1-4): KAGVTQTPRYLIKTRGQQVTLSCSPISGHRSVSWYQQTPGQGLQFLFEYFSETQRNKGNFPGRFSGRQFSNSRSEMNVSTLELGDSALYLCAERGLRYEKLFFGSGTQLSVL.

The CDR3 region is CASSEDRDTRTLGYTF. The CDR3 region has the DNA TGTGCCAGCAGCGAGGACCGGGACACCCGAACGTTGGGCTACACCTTC. The chain has TRBV7-8 and TRBJ1-2; the D gene is possibly TRBD1 (6 bases). The V end was cut by 5 bases, the J end by 8 bases, with 24 bases between. Germline CDR1 reads SGHVS; CDR2 reads FQNEAQ. The CDR3 extends over 16 amino acids.

The rearrangement uses TRBV19 and TRBJ2-3; D call uncertain. This CDR3 has 14 amino acids. Deletions cut 1 base from V and 11 bases from J, with 16 bases between. The V gene's germline CDR1 is LNHDA and CDR2 SQIVND (reference sequence). As DNA, the CDR3 is TGTGCCAGTAGTATAGGCCAGACTTATGCCCGGCAGTATTTT. Translated, it gives CASSIGQTYARQYF.

This CDR3 is CASSDTVQPSTDTQYF. As DNA, the CDR3 is TGTGCCAGCAGTGACACGGTACAGCCAAGCACAGATACGCAGTATTTT. The J gene is TRBJ2-3, the V gene TRBV6-1; D unresolved. Germline loops: CDR1 MNHNS, CDR2 SASEGT. Trimming removed 3 bases from V and 0 bases from J, with 13 bases in between. This CDR3 spans 16 amino acids.

The rearrangement joins TRBV3-1 (or the pseudogene TRBV3-2) to TRBJ1-1; no reliable D call. The germline CDR1 and CDR2 sequences are LGHDT and YNNKEL (reference sequence). CDR3 size: 14 residues. Trimming took 0 bases from V and 4 from J, leaving 9 bases between them. The DNA of the CDR3 is TGTGCCAGCAGCCAAGAAATCTCGGTCACTGAAGCTTTCTTT. Translated, it gives CASSQEISVTEAFF.

CDR3 in DNA: TGTGCCAGCAGCACCGGGACAGAGCGTCAGCCCCAGCATTTT. Amino acids: CASSTGTERQPQHF. The chain recombines TRBV9 with TRBJ1-5, with 7 bases lining up with TRBD1. This CDR3 comprises 14 residues. Germline loops: CDR1 SGDLS, CDR2 YYNGEE. V lost 4 bases to trimming and J lost 6 bases; unmatched junction nucleotides: 7.

The chain has TRBV5-4 and TRBJ1-1, with D perhaps TRBD1 (5 bases). The CDR3 spans 15 residues. Germline CDR1 is SGHNT and CDR2 is YYREEE (reference sequence). V shed 2 bases and J shed 5 bases, with 16 bases lying between them. Here the CDR3 DNA reads TGTGCCAGCAGCTTTACATATCGGGAGGGGACTGAAGCTTTCTTT. Encoded protein: CASSFTYREGTEAFF.

The chain has TRBV4-3 and TRBJ2-3; weak D call: TRBD2 (5 bases). Per germline, CDR1 LGHNA and CDR2 YSLEER. The CDR3 totals 15 residues. Trimming stripped 0 bases from V and 3 bases from J, with 10 bases between. The CDR3 protein is CASSQDNTGTDTQYF. CDR3 nucleotides: TGCGCCAGCAGCCAAGATAATACGGGAACAGATACGCAGTATTTT.

About this clone: Without the conserved terminal phenylalanine or tryptophan, this CDR3 likely stems from a read error. The DNA is left out, because the CDR3 cannot be placed on it with certainty; the CDR3 is given as TCRdb lists it. V usage is TRBV27 and J usage is TRBJ1-2; TRBD1 was called by the table and not checked on the DNA. Germline V gene lookup returns CDR1 MNHEY and CDR2 SMNVEV (reference sequence). The length of the CDR3 is 8 amino acids, counting both ends. The CDR3 region is CASNPDTP.

The V gene is TRBV10-3, the J gene TRBJ2-1; 9 positions match TRBD2. V gave up 3 bases and J gave up 7 bases; unmatched junction bases: 10. The CDR3 consists of 16 residues. The germline gives CDR1 ENHRY, CDR2 SYGVKD. The CDR3 loop is CAISDGVLAGENEQFF. Written as DNA, the CDR3 is TGTGCCATCAGTGACGGGGTATTAGCGGGAGAAAATGAGCAGTTCTTC.

The CDR3 DNA is TGTGCCAGCAGTGCAATTAGAGAGGCGTTTTTT. Protein product: CASSAIREAFF. The gene calls are TRBV2 and TRBJ1-4; D unresolved. Germline V CDR1 and CDR2: SNHLY, FYNNEI. The CDR3 covers 11 residues. Between the trimmed V and J ends, which lost 4 bases and 16 bases, there was a span of 13 bases.

The J gene is TRBJ2-2, the V gene TRBV18; 8 nucleotides agree with TRBD1. Trimming took 4 bases from V and 2 from J; bases not matched to a gene: 9. This CDR3 is built from 17 residues. CDR1 is KGHSH, CDR2 LQKENI, per germline. The CDR3 coding sequence is TGTGCCAGCTCACAACCGGGCAGGGGGCCCAACACCGGGGAGCTGTTTTTT. The encoded protein is CASSQPGRGPNTGELFF.

The CDR3 is CATSRVPGGRQPQHF. CDR3 DNA sequence: TGTGCCACCAGCAGAGTGCCAGGGGGTAGGCAGCCCCAGCATTTT. The chain links TRBV15 to TRBJ1-5; TRBD1 matches 7 bases. The V gene's germline CDR1 is LNHNV and CDR2 YYDKDF (reference sequence). Trimming at V came to 1 base and at J to 7 bases, leaving 7 bases not matched to a gene. CDR3 length: 15 amino acids.

This chain uses TRBV18 with TRBJ2-6; 9 bases agree with TRBD1. The CDR3 consists of 17 residues. Germline V gene sequence: CDR1 KGHSH, CDR2 LQKENI. J gave up 1 base and V 4 bases, and 5 bases lay outside the gene matches. Here the CDR3 DNA reads TGTGCCAGCTCACTCGGACAGGGGAGGTCTGGGGCCAACGTCCTGACTTTC. Its protein product is CASSLGQGRSGANVLTF.

CDR3 protein: CASSRQENSPLHF. The CDR3 nucleotides read TGTGCCAGCAGCCGACAGGAGAATTCACCCCTCCACTTT. V usage is TRBV27 and J usage is TRBJ1-6, with D perhaps TRBD1 (6 bases). The length of the CDR3 is 13 residues. Trimming took off 6 bases at V and 7 bases at J, with 10 bases between the two ends. CDR1 is MNHEY, CDR2 SMNVEV, per germline (reference sequence).

The chain couples TRBV5-4 to TRBJ2-7; 13 positions match TRBD2. The germline gives CDR1 SGHNT, CDR2 YYREEE (reference sequence). With 4 bases clipped from V and 1 base from J, the junction kept 5 bases outside the gene matches. CDR3 length: 16 residues. The CDR3, as DNA: TGTGCCAGCAGCCAGGGGGGACTAGCGGGGTCCTACGAGCAGTACTTC. This codes for CASSQGGLAGSYEQYF.

This clone was seen only a few times. This chain joins TRBV7-9 and TRBJ1-3; 7 bases match TRBD1. The CDR3 extends over 17 amino acids. V lost 3 bases to trimming and J lost 0 bases; unmatched junction nucleotides: 8. Per the germline V gene, CDR1 is SEHNR and CDR2 is FQNEAQ (reference sequence). In nucleotides, the CDR3 is TGTGCCAGCAGCTTTCTAGGGACAGCCAGCTCTGGAAACACCATATATTTT. Residues: CASSFLGTASSGNTIYF. Complete variable domain (other parts from reference TRBV7-9 and TRBJ1-3): DTGVSQNPRHKITKRGQNVTFRCDPISEHNRLYWYRQTLGQGPEFLTYFQNEAQLEKSRLLSDRFSAERPKGSFSTLEIQRTEQGDSAMYLCASSFLGTASSGNTIYFGEGSWLTVV.

The chain links TRBV29-1 to TRBJ1-4; 9 bases are a match to TRBD1. Germline CDR1 SQVTM, CDR2 ANQGSEA. V shed 1 base and J 8 bases; nucleotides not matched to a gene: 8. The CDR3 has 15 residues. The CDR3 bases are TGCAGCGTTGAAGTAGGGGACAGGGCGAACGAAAAACTGTTTTTT. Amino acid sequence: CSVEVGDRANEKLFF.

The genes are TRBV27 and TRBJ1-2, with 10 positions matching TRBD1. Losses at the gene ends were 8 bases for V and 8 bases for J; bases not matched to a gene: 11. The CDR3 consists of 14 residues. Germline loops: CDR1 MNHEY, CDR2 SMNVEV (reference sequence). The CDR3 coding sequence is TGTGCCAGCGGGCTTACGGGACAGGGGACCGGCTACACCTTC. Amino acids: CASGLTGQGTGYTF.

This sequence joins TRBV10-3 and TRBJ1-2, with 7 positions matching TRBD1. This CDR3 comprises 15 residues. The trim removed 6 bases at V and 6 bases at J, leaving 13 bases unmatched. Per germline, CDR1 ENHRY and CDR2 SYGVKD. The CDR3 nucleotides are TGTGCCATCAGGGGGGTTTCTGACAGGGACGATGGCTACACCTTC. Residues: CAIRGVSDRDDGYTF.

The V and J genes are TRBV5-8 and TRBJ1-4, with D perhaps TRBD1 (6 bases). Per germline, CDR1 SGHTS and CDR2 YDEGEE. V was trimmed by 0 bases and J by 4 bases, leaving 10 bases between them. The CDR3 covers 15 residues. As DNA, the CDR3 is TGTGCCAGCAGCTTGGGTCAGGGGCTTAATGAAAAACTGTTTTTT. It yields the protein CASSLGQGLNEKLFF. Supplemented by reference TRBV5-8 and TRBJ1-4, the full variable domain reads EAGVTQSPTHLIKTRGQQATLRCSPISGHTSVYWYQQALGLGLQFLLWYDEGEERNRGNFPPRFSGRQFPNYSSELNVNALELEDSALYLCASSLGQGLNEKLFFGSGTQLSVL.